The 16 T cell receptor beta chains given below trace back to one sample, sequenced in a study of blood T cell repertoires in COVID-19. The table came from immunoSEQ multiplex PCR; TCRdb's copy has only in-frame clones and leaves some out. Of over 350,000 clones in the sample, more than 80% were seen once. Input material: peripheral blood. The receptors shown here come from a woman younger than 45 with active or convalescent COVID-19.

The chain links TRBV11-2 to TRBJ2-7, with D possibly being TRBD2 (6 bases). Per germline, CDR1 SGHAT and CDR2 FQNNGV. Trimming removed 0 bases from V and 5 bases from J, with 23 bases in between. This CDR3 is built from 18 residues. Here the CDR3 reads CASSLDSLLTGRHHEQYF. CDR3 coding DNA: TGTGCCAGCAGCTTAGATTCCTTACTGACCGGGAGACACCACGAGCAGTACTTC.

This clone has a handful of counts. The chain joins TRBV6-6 to TRBJ2-5, with a weak D call TRBD1 (6 bases). Trimming took 0 bases from V and 10 from J, leaving 9 bases between them. CDR1 is MNHNY and CDR2 is SVGAGI in the germline V gene (reference sequence). The length of the CDR3 is 12 residues. In nucleotides, the CDR3 is TGTGCCAGCAGTTACTCGACGGACAGCCAGTACTTC. Protein product: CASSYSTDSQYF.

The rearrangement joins TRBV7-9 to TRBJ1-4; D call uncertain. CDR1 is SEHNR and CDR2 is FQNEAQ in the germline V gene (reference sequence). The CDR3 runs to 16 residues. Trimming removed 2 bases from V and 0 bases from J, with 10 bases in between. In nucleotides, the CDR3 is TGTGCCAGCAGCTTATTCGGTGAGACAACTAATGAAAAACTGTTTTTT. Residues: CASSLFGETTNEKLFF.

The genes are TRBV3-1 (or the pseudogene TRBV3-2) and TRBJ1-3, with a weak D call TRBD1 (6 bases). The CDR3 totals 17 residues. V lost 5 bases and J lost 2, with 19 bases in between. Germline-derived CDR1 and CDR2 are LGHDT and YNNKEL (reference sequence). This CDR3 is CASSLNPGAMAGNTIYF. The CDR3 bases are TGTGCCAGCAGCTTAAACCCAGGGGCTATGGCTGGAAACACCATATATTTT.

This chain uses TRBV6-6 with TRBJ2-4, with 8 nucleotides matching TRBD1. The CDR3 contains 14 residues. Germline-derived CDR1 and CDR2 are MNHNY and SVGAGI (reference sequence). V shed 3 bases, J shed 3 bases, and the junction held 1 base outside the gene matches. The chain's CDR3 is CASSYGTGKNIQYF. Written as DNA, the CDR3 is TGTGCCAGCAGTTATGGGACAGGCAAAAACATTCAGTACTTC.

The CDR3 here is CASSPEVSLRETQYF. CDR3 nucleotide sequence: TGTGCCAGCAGCCCCGAGGTGTCGTTACGGGAGACCCAGTACTTC. The chain has TRBV7-8 and TRBJ2-5; D is uncertain. Germline V gene sequence: CDR1 SGHVS, CDR2 FQNEAQ. V lost 5 bases to trimming and J lost 5 bases, with 18 bases between them. The CDR3 covers 15 residues.

The chain couples TRBV2 to TRBJ2-7; 9 bases match TRBD2. With 7 bases clipped from V and 2 bases from J, the junction kept 9 bases outside the gene matches. The CDR3 totals 15 residues. Per the germline V gene, CDR1 is SNHLY and CDR2 is FYNNEI. The CDR3 reads CASKDRSGGPYEQYF. The DNA of the CDR3 is TGTGCCAGCAAAGACCGGAGCGGGGGGCCCTACGAGCAGTACTTC.

This clone was observed a handful of times. The chain carries TRBV5-1 and TRBJ2-7, with 7 bases fitting TRBD2. V shed 0 bases, J shed 6 bases, and the junction held 3 bases outside the gene matches. This CDR3 has 13 amino acids. The germline V gene has CDR1 SGHRS and CDR2 YFSETQ. The CDR3 DNA reads as TGCGCCAGCAGCTTGGGGCGGGGGATCGAGCAGTACTTC. It is translated as CASSLGRGIEQYF.

The gene calls are TRBV5-4 and TRBJ1-2; TRBD1 might be the D (5 bases). The CDR3 is 13 amino acids. V shed 3 bases and J shed 4 bases, with 10 bases lying between them. The germline V gene has CDR1 SGHNT and CDR2 YYREEE (reference sequence). The CDR3, as DNA: TGTGCCAGCAGCTCCGGGACTGTCTATGGCTACACCTTC. This sequence encodes CASSSGTVYGYTF.

J is TRBJ2-7 and V is TRBV6-2 or TRBV6-3; 8 bases are shared with TRBD1. The CDR3 is made up of 13 amino acids. Germline V lookup: CDR1 MNHEY, CDR2 SVGEGT. Trimming removed 6 bases from V and 3 bases from J; junction bases left unmatched: 4. The CDR3 here is CASSIGQGYEQYF. The CDR3 bases are TGTGCCAGCAGCATCGGACAGGGCTACGAGCAGTACTTC.

The V gene is TRBV6-1, the J gene TRBJ2-7; a possible D gene is TRBD2 (7 bases). Per germline, CDR1 MNHNS and CDR2 SASEGT. The CDR3 loop spans 16 amino acids. Trimming pared 0 bases from V and 6 bases from J, leaving 18 bases between. The CDR3 reads CASSEARRGAFVEQYF. CDR3 DNA sequence: TGTGCCAGCAGTGAAGCGAGACGGGGGGCCTTCGTCGAGCAGTACTTC.

The chain has TRBV6-5 and TRBJ1-5; TRBD1 agrees at 8 bases. The CDR3 extends over 15 amino acids. CDR1 MNHEY and CDR2 SVGAGI come from the germline V gene. The V segment lost 0 bases and the J segment 4 bases; nucleotides outside the gene matches: 2. This CDR3 reads CASSYSDRGNQPQHF. The DNA of the CDR3 is TGTGCCAGCAGTTACTCCGACAGGGGTAATCAGCCCCAGCATTTT.

The rearrangement joins TRBV11-2 to TRBJ2-7; 10 nucleotides line up with TRBD2. J gave up 2 bases and V 1 base, and 5 bases lay outside the gene matches. CDR3 length: 16 amino acids. The V gene's germline CDR1 is SGHAT and CDR2 FQNNGV. CDR3 DNA: TGTGCCAGCAGCTTAGTGACTAGCGGGCCCACCTACGAGCAGTACTTC. Protein sequence: CASSLVTSGPTYEQYF.

This chain joins TRBV3-1 (or the pseudogene TRBV3-2) and TRBJ2-1; 10 bases are a match to TRBD2. Germline CDR1 reads LGHDT; CDR2 reads YNNKEL (reference sequence). The length of the CDR3 is 14 residues. V trimming: 1 base; J trimming: 8 bases; junction bases outside the gene matches: 2. Here the CDR3 reads CASSQGLAGDEQFF. CDR3 nucleotides: TGTGCCAGCAGCCAAGGTCTAGCGGGGGATGAGCAGTTCTTC.

The V call is TRBV30, the J call TRBJ1-4, with 10 bases that match TRBD1. The CDR3 is 12 amino acids. V dropped 8 bases and J dropped 4; count of bases not matched to a gene: 1. Germline V gives CDR1 GTSNPN, CDR2 SVGIG (reference sequence). CDR3 DNA sequence: TGTGCCGGGGACAGGGGTAATGAAAAACTGTTTTTT. Encoded protein: CAGDRGNEKLFF.

The chain combines TRBV6-6 with TRBJ1-6; 7 positions match TRBD1. CDR1 and CDR2 from the germline V gene are MNHNY and SVGAGI (reference sequence). The CDR3 covers 14 residues. V was pared by 2 bases and J by 10 bases, with 5 bases of the junction left unmatched. The DNA of the CDR3 is TGTGCCAGCAGTTACGTCGACAGGGACTCACCCCTCCACTTT. It encodes CASSYVDRDSPLHF.